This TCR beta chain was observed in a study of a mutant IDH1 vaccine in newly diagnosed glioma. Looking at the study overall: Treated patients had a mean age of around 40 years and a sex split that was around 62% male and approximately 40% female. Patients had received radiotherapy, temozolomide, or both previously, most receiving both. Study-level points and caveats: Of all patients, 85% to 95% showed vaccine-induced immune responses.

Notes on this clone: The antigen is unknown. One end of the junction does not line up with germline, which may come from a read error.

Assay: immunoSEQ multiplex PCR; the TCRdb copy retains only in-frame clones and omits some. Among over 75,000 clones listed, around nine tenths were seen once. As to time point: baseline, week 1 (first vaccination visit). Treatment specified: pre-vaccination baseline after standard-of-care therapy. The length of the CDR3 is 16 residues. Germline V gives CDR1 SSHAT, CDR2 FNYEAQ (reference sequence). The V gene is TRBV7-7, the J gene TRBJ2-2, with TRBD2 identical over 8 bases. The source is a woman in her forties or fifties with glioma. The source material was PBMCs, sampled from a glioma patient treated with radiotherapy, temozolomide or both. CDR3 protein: CASSLAPLAGAGELFF. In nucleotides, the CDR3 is TGTGCTAGCAGCTTAGCACCCCTAGCGGGCGCCGGGGAGCTGTTTTTT.